The 30 T cell receptor beta chains reported below all come from one sample, sequenced in a study of T cells in Graves' hyperthyroidism and ophthalmopathy. What was amplified from RNA transcripts were TCR beta CDR3 regions. The TCR CDR3 first-round RT-PCR relied on the HTBI primer set. TCRdb reanalysed the multiplex PCR reads using MiXCR and keeps one entry per CDR3 protein. The repertoire holds over 400,000 distinct CDR3 sequences, with about 14% as singletons. The sequenced sample consisted of blood. These receptor sequences come from a man between 18 and 29 years old with Graves' ophthalmopathy.

This clonotype was seen a few times. The genes are TRBV7-9 and TRBJ1-2, with 7 bases identical to TRBD1. The length of the CDR3 is 15 residues. J gave up 0 bases and V 5 bases, and 6 bases lay outside the gene matches. Germline loops: CDR1 SEHNR, CDR2 FQNEAQ (reference sequence). CDR3 sequence (DNA): TGTGCCAGCAGCCCAGGACAGGCATCTAACTATGGCTACACCTTC. Its translation: CASSPGQASNYGYTF.

About this clonotype itself: A read error is possible here, since a much larger clone lies one base away. The J gene is TRBJ1-1, the V gene TRBV7-3, with a tentative D call TRBD1 (5 bases). This CDR3 region has 15 residues. Germline CDR1 and CDR2: SGHTA and FQGTGA. The V end was cut by 4 bases, the J end by 3 bases, with 15 bases between. In DNA form, the CDR3 reads TGTGCCAGCAGCTCAACCCCCCAGGGTTACACTGAAGCTTTCTTT. Protein sequence: CASSSTPQGYTEAFF.

DNA for the CDR3: TGCGCCAGCAGCTTCTTTCCGGGATCCTACACCGGGGAGCTGTTTTTT. Translated, it gives CASSFFPGSYTGELFF. The chain uses TRBV5-1 and TRBJ2-2, with D possibly being TRBD2 (5 bases). V gave up 2 bases and J gave up 3 bases, with 14 bases separating them. Per the germline V gene, CDR1 is SGHRS and CDR2 is YFSETQ. CDR3 size: 16 residues.

This clonotype was observed at least ten times. V usage is TRBV29-1 and J usage is TRBJ2-3; tentative D call: TRBD1 (6 bases). V was cut by 6 bases and J by 4 bases, with 14 bases left in between. This CDR3 has 13 amino acids. The germline CDR1 and CDR2 sequences are SQVTM and ANQGSEA. The CDR3 DNA follows: TGCAGCGTAGTCAGGGGCTTCCCAGATACGCAGTATTTT. Its protein is CSVVRGFPDTQYF.

This clonotype was picked up a small number of times. The CDR3, as DNA: TGTGCCACCAGCAGAGTAGGGACTAGCGGAAACCTCAGAGAGCAGTTCTTC. This encodes CATSRVGTSGNLREQFF. This sequence joins TRBV15 and TRBJ2-1; 11 bases line up with TRBD2. V shed 1 base, J shed 10 bases, and the junction held 12 bases outside the gene matches. The CDR3 sequence is 17 residues long. The germline CDR1 and CDR2 sequences are LNHNV and YYDKDF (reference sequence).

The rearrangement joins TRBV4-1 to TRBJ2-5; TRBD2 matches 7 bases. CDR1 is MGHRA and CDR2 is YSYEKL in the germline V gene. The CDR3 length is 17 residues. The J segment lost 1 base and the V segment lost 4 bases, leaving 12 bases of the junction unmatched. The chain's CDR3 is CASSRPGAGEFQETQYF. The CDR3 nucleotides read TGCGCCAGCAGCCGCCCTGGGGCGGGGGAATTCCAAGAGACCCAGTACTTC.

This clonotype was found a few times. This chain joins TRBV28 and TRBJ2-2; 7 positions agree with TRBD2. The length of the CDR3 is 15 residues. V trimming: 6 bases; J trimming: 6 bases; junction bases outside the gene matches: 10. The germline CDR1 and CDR2 sequences are MDHEN and SYDVKM. This CDR3 reads CASRWWTSASGELFF. As DNA, the CDR3 is TGTGCCAGCAGATGGTGGACTAGTGCATCCGGGGAGCTGTTTTTT.

This clonotype was seen at least ten times. The rearrangement links TRBV7-9 to TRBJ1-5; 9 bases agree with TRBD1. Germline V gene data show CDR1 as SEHNR and CDR2 as FQNEAQ (reference sequence). CDR3 length: 17 residues. The V and J ends lost 3 bases and 9 bases, in that order; junction bases with no gene match: 15. CDR3 loop: CASSLHRDRVRRRPQHF. The DNA of the CDR3 is TGTGCCAGCAGCTTGCACCGGGACAGGGTTCGGCGCCGGCCCCAGCATTTT. The variable domain in full, with the rest retrieved from reference TRBV7-9 and TRBJ1-5, is DTGVSQNPRHKITKRGQNVTFRCDPISEHNRLYWYRQTLGQGPEFLTYFQNEAQLEKSRLLSDRFSAERPKGSFSTLEIQRTEQGDSAMYLCASSLHRDRVRRRPQHFGDGTRLSIL.

This clonotype was recorded many times. The chain uses TRBV11-2 and TRBJ2-5, with 11 bases aligning to TRBD2. The CDR3 has 15 residues. J gave up 4 bases and V 5 bases, and 6 bases lay outside the gene matches. Germline CDR1 and CDR2: SGHAT and FQNNGV. The CDR3 protein is CASSLPGLAGETQYF. For the CDR3, the DNA is TGTGCCAGCAGCCTCCCCGGACTAGCGGGAGAGACCCAGTACTTC.

The sample holds many counts of this clonotype. This chain links TRBV29-1 with TRBJ2-1; the D gene is possibly TRBD1 (6 bases). Deletions cut 1 base from V and 2 bases from J, with 9 bases between. There are 14 residues in the CDR3. Per germline, CDR1 SQVTM and CDR2 ANQGSEA. The CDR3 spells CSVEVTGAYNEQFF. In DNA, the CDR3 is TGCAGCGTTGAAGTGACAGGAGCCTACAATGAGCAGTTCTTC.

Ten or more counts support this clonotype. The chain employs TRBV11-2 and TRBJ2-5; D might be TRBD1 or TRBD2, each matching 5 bases. Trimming stripped 5 bases from V and 5 bases from J, with 15 bases between. Germline values: CDR1 SGHAT, CDR2 FQNNGV. CDR3 length equals 14 residues. The CDR3 bases are TGTGCCAGCAGCCTCGGGACCCATCTGGAGACCCAGTACTTC. It yields the protein CASSLGTHLETQYF.

This clonotype was counted between two and nine times. The chain couples TRBV10-3 to TRBJ2-1, with 7 bases that match TRBD2. The J segment lost 6 bases and the V segment lost 0 bases, leaving 8 bases of the junction unmatched. Per germline, CDR1 ENHRY and CDR2 SYGVKD. The CDR3 length is 16 residues. CDR3 bases: TGTGCCATCAGTGAGTCGGGGCCGGGAGGAGGCAATGAGCAGTTCTTC. Residues: CAISESGPGGGNEQFF.

The chain has TRBV9 and TRBJ2-1; 11 positions agree with TRBD2. V lost 1 base, J lost 7 bases, and 7 bases stayed unmatched. Per germline, CDR1 SGDLS and CDR2 YYNGEE. CDR3 length equals 16 residues. The CDR3 sequence is CASSVSTSGSSNEQFF. The CDR3 nucleotides read TGTGCCAGCAGCGTAAGCACTAGCGGGAGCTCTAATGAGCAGTTCTTC.

This clonotype came up many times. V is TRBV5-4 and J is TRBJ2-5, with TRBD1 matching 8 bases. The V segment lost 0 bases and the J segment 5 bases; nucleotides outside the gene matches: 6. The CDR3 runs to 15 residues. Germline V gene data show CDR1 as SGHNT and CDR2 as YYREEE (reference sequence). CDR3 DNA: TGTGCCAGCAGCTTGGTCTACAGGGGGTTCGAGACCCAGTACTTC. Its protein product is CASSLVYRGFETQYF.

This clonotype was observed at least ten times. CDR3: CASDRPGTDTQYF. The CDR3, as DNA: TGTGCCAGCGATCGGCCCGGCACAGATACGCAGTATTTT. The chain uses TRBV3-1 and TRBJ2-3; D is unresolved. This CDR3 is built from 13 residues. Germline values: CDR1 LGHDT, CDR2 YNNKEL (reference sequence). The V end lost 8 bases, the J end lost 1 base, and 10 bases lay between the germline ends.

The sample holds many counts of this clonotype. The genes are TRBV7-8 and TRBJ2-1, with a possible D match to TRBD1 (5 bases). Germline V lookup: CDR1 SGHVS, CDR2 FQNEAQ. V lost 2 bases, J lost 2 bases, and 7 bases lay in between. The CDR3 is made up of 14 amino acids. The CDR3 DNA follows: TGTGCCAGCAGCTTACAGGGCCCCTACAATGAGCAGTTCTTC. This codes for CASSLQGPYNEQFF. Variable domain in full (rest from reference TRBV7-8 and TRBJ2-1): GAGVSQSPRYKVAKRGQDVALRCDPISGHVSLFWYQQALGQGPEFLTYFQNEAQLDKSGLPSDRFFAERPEGSVSTLKIQRTQQEDSAVYLCASSLQGPYNEQFFGPGTRLTVL.

This clonotype was counted a few times. This rearrangement joins TRBV19 to TRBJ2-2, with TRBD2 identical over 9 bases. Per germline, CDR1 LNHDA and CDR2 SQIVND (reference sequence). The CDR3 has 15 residues. J lost 6 bases, V lost 7 bases, and 9 bases had no gene match. The CDR3 loop is CASIKGLANPGELFF. In nucleotides, the CDR3 is TGTGCCAGTATTAAGGGACTAGCAAACCCCGGGGAGCTGTTTTTT.

Of note for this clonotype: One end of the junction does not line up with germline, which may come from a read error. This chain joins TRBV27 and TRBJ1-1, with D hard to call. Germline-derived CDR1 and CDR2 are MNHEY and SMNVEV (reference sequence). CDR3 length: 13 residues. CDR3 DNA: TGTGTCAGCAGTTCTGGGGAAGGCACTGAAGCTTTCTTT. As protein: CVSSSGEGTEAFF.

This clonotype was observed a few times. The CDR3 reads CASSLSSGAYGYTF. The CDR3 region has the DNA TGTGCCAGCAGTTTATCGTCCGGGGCATATGGCTACACCTTC. The chain is built from TRBV27 and TRBJ1-2; TRBD1 is a possible D gene (5 bases). Trimming cost V 0 bases and J 5 bases, with 10 bases left between them. CDR3 length: 14 amino acids. Germline values: CDR1 MNHEY, CDR2 SMNVEV (reference sequence).

This clonotype was seen at least ten times. The chain couples TRBV11-2 to TRBJ2-5; TRBD1 agrees at 11 bases. Germline V gene sequence: CDR1 SGHAT, CDR2 FQNNGV. The CDR3 loop spans 17 amino acids. Losses at the gene ends were 6 bases for V and 7 bases for J; bases not matched to a gene: 16. In DNA, the CDR3 is TGTGCCAGCAGTGCACCCGGACAGGGGGCGAAATGGTCGACCCAGTACTTC. It is translated as CASSAPGQGAKWSTQYF.

This sequence joins TRBV11-2 and TRBJ2-5, with 10 bases matching TRBD2. CDR1 is SGHAT and CDR2 is FQNNGV in the germline V gene. The CDR3 runs to 15 residues. V shed 4 bases, J shed 10 bases, and the junction held 12 bases outside the gene matches. CDR3 sequence reads: CASSSTSGGEFLQYF. The DNA for the CDR3 is TGTGCCAGCAGCTCGACGAGCGGGGGGGAATTTCTCCAGTACTTC.

This clonotype was observed once. The chain has TRBV3-1 and TRBJ2-1; D is undetermined. Germline V lookup: CDR1 LGHDT, CDR2 YNNKEL (reference sequence). Between the trimmed V and J ends, which lost 1 base and 9 bases, there was a span of 10 bases. The CDR3 spans 13 residues. CDR3 coding DNA: TGTGCCAGCAGCCAAGGAAGGGTGAGTGAGCAGTTCTTC. Its protein product is CASSQGRVSEQFF.

This clonotype was counted ten times or more. V and J are TRBV4-1 and TRBJ2-7; weak D call: TRBD2 (6 bases). The CDR3 has 17 amino acids. Between the trimmed V and J ends, which lost 0 bases and 2 bases, there was a span of 17 bases. The germline V gene has CDR1 MGHRA and CDR2 YSYEKL. The CDR3: CASSQDGIGGMTYEQYF. The CDR3 DNA reads TGCGCCAGCAGCCAAGACGGCATCGGAGGGATGACCTACGAGCAGTACTTC.

This clonotype was recorded at least ten times. CDR3 residues: CASSQDRLAGFTDTQYF. The CDR3 nucleotides are TGTGCCAGCAGCCAAGATAGACTAGCGGGGTTCACAGATACGCAGTATTTT. The gene calls are TRBV3-1 and TRBJ2-3; the match to TRBD2 covers 11 bases. V lost 0 bases to trimming and J lost 2 bases; unmatched junction nucleotides: 4. CDR1 and CDR2 (germline): LGHDT, YNNKEL (reference sequence). The CDR3 has 17 amino acids.

This clonotype has ten or more counts. The chain is built from TRBV7-9 and TRBJ2-3, with 9 bases matching TRBD2. Trimming took 5 bases from V and 1 from J; bases not matched to a gene: 4. Germline loops: CDR1 SEHNR, CDR2 FQNEAQ (reference sequence). The length of the CDR3 is 15 residues. The CDR3 spells CASSVPSGGTDTQYF. DNA of the CDR3: TGTGCCAGCAGCGTCCCTAGCGGGGGCACAGATACGCAGTATTTT.

The chain employs TRBV24-1 and TRBJ1-2; no reliable D call. V lost 1 base and J lost 5, with 7 bases in between. This CDR3 is built from 13 residues. CDR1 and CDR2 from the germline V gene are KGHDR and SFDVKD. The CDR3: CATSDFSGYGYTF. The CDR3 DNA reads TGTGCCACCAGTGATTTCTCGGGTTATGGCTACACCTTC.

This clonotype occurred a few times. The V and J genes are TRBV5-6 and TRBJ2-5; D possibly uses TRBD1 or TRBD2 (5 bases each). CDR1 and CDR2 (germline): SGHDT, YYEEEE. Trimming took off 1 base at V and 9 bases at J, with 19 bases between the two ends. The CDR3 runs 15 residues. CDR3 region: CASSLNPRVSGAQYF. DNA of the CDR3: TGTGCCAGCAGCTTGAACCCCAGGGTATCCGGGGCCCAGTACTTC.

This clonotype was observed many times. CDR3 sequence (DNA): TGTGCCTGGAACAGGGTCTATGGCTACACCTTC. This translates into CAWNRVYGYTF. The chain recombines TRBV30 with TRBJ1-2; D perhaps matches TRBD1 (6 bases). The CDR3 loop spans 11 amino acids. The germline CDR1 and CDR2 sequences are GTSNPN and SVGIG (reference sequence). The ends were cut back, 4 bases at V and 4 bases at J, with 7 bases in the middle.

Written as DNA, the CDR3 is TGCGCCAGCAGCATCGGACAGGGAAAATACGAGCAGTACTTC. Its translation: CASSIGQGKYEQYF. V is TRBV5-1 and J is TRBJ2-7; the match to TRBD1 covers 8 bases. Trimming cost V 4 bases and J 4 bases; bases outside gene matches: 7. CDR1 SGHRS and CDR2 YFSETQ come from the germline V gene. The CDR3 spans 14 residues. The whole variable domain, remainder taken from reference TRBV5-1 and TRBJ2-7, is KAGVTQTPRYLIKTRGQQVTLSCSPISGHRSVSWYQQTPGQGLQFLFEYFSETQRNKGNFPGRFSGRQFSNSRSEMNVSTLELGDSALYLCASSIGQGKYEQYFGPGTRLTVT.

This clonotype was observed a few times. The chain recombines TRBV14 with TRBJ2-1; 9 bases are a match to TRBD2. V shed 3 bases and J 3 bases; nucleotides not matched to a gene: 6. Germline CDR1 reads SGHDN; CDR2 reads FVKESK. The CDR3 has 16 residues. The CDR3 loop is CASSHPGLAIYNEQFF. CDR3 DNA sequence: TGTGCCAGCAGCCACCCGGGACTAGCAATCTACAATGAGCAGTTCTTC.